These 17 T cell receptor beta chains share one sample of origin, sequenced in a study of OX40 agonist ivuxolimab in advanced cancers. Generated by immunoSEQ multiplex PCR, the TCRdb table keeps only in-frame clones and is missing some. The sample holds some 80,000 clones; roughly 84% are singletons and the top ten take more than 0.3%. The sample in question was CD4+ or CD8+ T cells sorted from blood, obtained in a trial of the OX40 agonist ivuxolimab. All receptors derive from an adult with an advanced solid tumor such as melanoma, head and neck, liver or kidney cancer.

With respect to this clone: Other DNA sequences in the sample encode the same CDR3. The chain joins TRBV6-6 to TRBJ1-5; D call uncertain. Germline V gene data show CDR1 as MNHNY and CDR2 as SVGAGI (reference sequence). This CDR3 region has 13 residues. The ends were cut back, 6 bases at V and 6 bases at J, with 12 bases in the middle. This chain's CDR3 is CASSPGPTQPQHF. The CDR3 coding sequence is TGTGCCAGCAGCCCAGGACCCACTCAGCCCCAGCATTTT.

V and J are TRBV27 and TRBJ1-2; D ambiguous. Trimming shortened V by 4 bases and J by 2 bases, and 11 bases separated the two germline ends. This CDR3 has 14 residues. CDR1 MNHEY and CDR2 SMNVEV come from the germline V gene (reference sequence). The DNA of the CDR3 is TGTGCCAGCAGTTCCCCGGGGAGGAACTATGGCTACACCTTC. Amino acids: CASSSPGRNYGYTF.

This rearrangement joins TRBV5-5 to TRBJ2-7; TRBD2 agrees at 12 bases. Germline loops: CDR1 SGHKS, CDR2 YYEKEE (reference sequence). V was pared by 0 bases and J by 4 bases, with 14 bases of the junction left unmatched. The CDR3 extends over 19 amino acids. The CDR3 spells CASSLGKRGKTSGSYEQYF. The DNA for the CDR3 is TGTGCCAGCAGCTTGGGAAAGAGAGGGAAGACTAGCGGGAGTTACGAGCAGTACTTC.

The chain joins TRBV28 to TRBJ2-5; no definite D call. Germline V gives CDR1 MDHEN, CDR2 SYDVKM. V lost 2 bases and J lost 8, with 9 bases in between. The CDR3 sequence is 12 residues long. CDR3 sequence (DNA): TGTGCCAGCAGTTTAGAGTATGGAACCCAGTACTTC. Translating it yields CASSLEYGTQYF.

The rearrangement links TRBV9 to TRBJ2-5, with TRBD1 matching over 8 bases. The CDR3 is 15 amino acids. V shed 0 bases and J 4 bases; nucleotides not matched to a gene: 5. CDR1 is SGDLS and CDR2 is YYNGEE in the germline V gene. CDR3: CASSVDRGTGETQYF. The CDR3 coding sequence is TGTGCCAGCAGCGTAGACAGGGGGACCGGAGAGACCCAGTACTTC.

The V call is TRBV5-4, the J call TRBJ1-2; tentative D call: TRBD1 (6 bases). V lost 4 bases to trimming and J lost 8 bases, with 18 bases between them. The CDR3 runs to 14 residues. Germline CDR1 is SGHNT and CDR2 is YYREEE (reference sequence). CDR3 nucleotides: TGTGCCAGCAGCGACCAGCGGGGGCAAGGAGGCTACACCTTC. This gives the protein CASSDQRGQGGYTF.

The rearrangement joins TRBV7-8 to TRBJ2-5; no clear D gene. This CDR3 comprises 14 residues. Germline values: CDR1 SGHVS, CDR2 FQNEAQ. V lost 7 bases and J lost 4, with 16 bases in between. The CDR3 coding sequence is TGTGCCAGCATACTTTCCTTTCTTACAGAGACCCAGTACTTC. As protein: CASILSFLTETQYF.

This sequence joins TRBV5-1 and TRBJ1-2; possible D gene TRBD1, 5 bases. Trimming left V 4 bases short and J 8 bases short, with 18 bases between. The CDR3 contains 14 residues. Per germline, CDR1 SGHRS and CDR2 YFSETQ. As DNA, the CDR3 is TGCGCCAGCAGCCCAACCGTGGACATGCGGGGCTACACCTTC. Residues: CASSPTVDMRGYTF.

V and J are TRBV28 and TRBJ1-5; D not resolved. Germline CDR1 MDHEN, CDR2 SYDVKM. Trimming pared 11 bases from V and 7 bases from J, leaving 21 bases between. The CDR3 is 14 amino acids. The CDR3 sequence: CASARIGKIQPQHF. The CDR3, as DNA: TGTGCCTCCGCCCGGATCGGGAAAATCCAGCCCCAGCATTTT.

This chain links TRBV10-3 with TRBJ2-5; weak D call: TRBD1 (6 bases). Trimming left V 7 bases short and J 5 bases short, with 14 bases between. Germline-derived CDR1 and CDR2 are ENHRY and SYGVKD. The CDR3 spans 13 residues. As DNA, the CDR3 is TGTGCCATCATGGCAGGGGCGGTGGAGACCCAGTACTTC. Encoded protein: CAIMAGAVETQYF.

The rearrangement links TRBV19 to TRBJ2-3; D uncertain. V lost 5 bases to trimming and J lost 6 bases, with 9 bases between them. From germline, CDR1 is LNHDA and CDR2 SQIVND (reference sequence). The CDR3 extends over 12 amino acids. CDR3 sequence: CASSAALDTQYF. The CDR3 DNA is TGTGCCAGTAGTGCAGCCCTGGATACGCAGTATTTT.

V gene TRBV10-3 combines with J gene TRBJ1-5, with D uncertain. The V end was cut by 2 bases, the J end by 4 bases, with 6 bases between. The germline V gene has CDR1 ENHRY and CDR2 SYGVKD. The CDR3 is made up of 13 amino acids. The CDR3 region has the DNA TGTGCCATCAGTGAGGGACGGAATCAGCCCCAGCATTTT. It translates to CAISEGRNQPQHF.

The chain employs TRBV5-1 and TRBJ2-4; D may be TRBD2 (6 bases). The CDR3 spans 18 residues. CDR1 and CDR2 (germline): SGHRS, YFSETQ. The germline V and J ends were trimmed by 0 bases and 1 base, with 17 bases remaining between them. The DNA of the CDR3 is TGCGCCAGCAGCTTGGTGGAGGGCGCGGAGGAGGCCAAAAACATTCAGTACTTC. Protein product: CASSLVEGAEEAKNIQYF. Variable domain in full (rest from reference TRBV5-1 and TRBJ2-4): KAGVTQTPRYLIKTRGQQVTLSCSPISGHRSVSWYQQTPGQGLQFLFEYFSETQRNKGNFPGRFSGRQFSNSRSEMNVSTLELGDSALYLCASSLVEGAEEAKNIQYFGAGTRLSVL.

The chain joins TRBV6-5 to TRBJ2-3, with a weak D call TRBD1 (6 bases). This CDR3 is 15 amino acids long. V was pared by 6 bases and J by 3 bases, with 16 bases between. The germline V gene encodes CDR1 MNHEY and CDR2 SVGAGI. The CDR3 is CASRRGGRGTDTQYF. Written as DNA, the CDR3 is TGTGCCAGCAGACGAGGGGGACGGGGTACAGATACGCAGTATTTT.

V usage is TRBV5-1 and J usage is TRBJ1-4; D gene ambiguous. The CDR3 consists of 13 residues. CDR1 is SGHRS and CDR2 is YFSETQ in the germline V gene. V dropped 1 base and J dropped 5 bases, with 6 bases sitting between them. The CDR3 sequence: CASSLNNNEKLFF. CDR3 nucleotide sequence: TGCGCCAGCAGCTTGAACAACAATGAAAAACTGTTTTTT.

Turning to this clone: This sample also contains other DNA sequences that code for the same CDR3. The J gene is TRBJ1-5, the V gene TRBV5-5; D is ambiguous. Between the trimmed V and J ends, which lost 7 bases and 0 bases, there was a span of 8 bases. The CDR3 has 13 amino acids. CDR1 is SGHKS and CDR2 is YYEKEE in the germline V gene (reference sequence). The CDR3 bases are TGTGCCAGCTCATCGGATAGCAATCAGCCCCAGCATTTT. Amino acids: CASSSDSNQPQHF. Full variable domain (rest looked up from reference TRBV5-5 and TRBJ1-5): DAGVTQSPTHLIKTRGQQVTLRCSPISGHKSVSWYQQVLGQGPQFIFQYYEKEERGRGNFPDRFSARQFPNYSSELNVNALLLGDSALYLCASSSDSNQPQHFGDGTRLSIL.

CDR3 nucleotide sequence: TGCGCCAGCAGCCAAGACCCCGCCGGGGGTGCTAACTATGGCTACACCTTC. It yields the protein CASSQDPAGGANYGYTF. The gene calls are TRBV4-1 and TRBJ1-2, with D possibly being TRBD1 (5 bases). V lost 0 bases and J lost 0, with 14 bases in between. Germline V gives CDR1 MGHRA, CDR2 YSYEKL. The CDR3 runs to 17 residues.